The 9 T cell receptor beta chains listed next were all sequenced from one sample in a study of T-cell reconstitution after alpha-beta-depleted transplantation in children. During its preparation, the TCRbeta library received unique molecular identifiers. TCRdb reprocessed the PCR reads with MiXCR, giving one entry per CDR3 protein. This sample carries about 400,000 distinct CDR3 sequences, about an eighth of them seen once, and the ten largest clones take 4.3%. The source material was PBMCs, sampled from the stem cell graft. The receptors originated from a human donor who donated a stem cell graft to a child with Fanconi anemia.

This clonotype has at least ten counts. The rearrangement joins TRBV6-2 or TRBV6-3 to TRBJ2-1, with a weak D call TRBD2 (7 bases). V gave up 0 bases and J gave up 7 bases, with 10 bases separating them. The CDR3 length is 14 residues. Germline loops: CDR1 MNHEY, CDR2 SVGEGT. CDR3 protein: CASSYSGGPNEQFF. The CDR3 DNA is TGTGCCAGCAGTTACTCGGGGGGGCCAAATGAGCAGTTCTTC.

The chain carries TRBV5-1 and TRBJ1-3, with D perhaps matching TRBD1 (6 bases). The CDR3 runs to 12 residues. V was cut by 4 bases and J by 9 bases, with 11 bases left in between. CDR1 is SGHRS and CDR2 is YFSETQ in the germline V gene. This CDR3 is CASSNREGTIYF. Here the CDR3 DNA reads TGCGCCAGCAGCAACAGGGAAGGCACCATATATTTT.

V is TRBV5-1 and J is TRBJ1-1; D is perhaps TRBD1 (6 bases). Looked up from germline, CDR1 is SGHRS and CDR2 is YFSETQ. The CDR3 consists of 18 residues. V was shortened by 4 bases and J by 0 bases, with 22 bases between the two germline ends. The CDR3 DNA reads TGCGCCAGCAGCGGATTACCGCAGGGGAGAGGGATGAACACTGAAGCTTTCTTT. Its translation: CASSGLPQGRGMNTEAFF.

This clonotype was seen a handful of times. The CDR3 sequence: CASSLPGEGAYNEQFF. The DNA of the CDR3 is TGTGCCAGCAGTCTCCCGGGGGAGGGAGCTTACAATGAGCAGTTCTTC. The chain recombines TRBV6-1 with TRBJ2-1; 7 bases match TRBD2. Trimming at V came to 5 bases and at J to 4 bases, leaving 11 bases not matched to a gene. CDR1 is MNHNS and CDR2 is SASEGT in the germline V gene. The CDR3 consists of 16 residues.

The chain has TRBV19 and TRBJ1-4, with D maybe TRBD1 (5 bases). V was trimmed by 10 bases and J by 8 bases, leaving 14 bases between them. The V gene's germline CDR1 is LNHDA and CDR2 SQIVND (reference sequence). The CDR3 is 12 residues long. In DNA form, the CDR3 reads TGTGCCACCCCTGCTGGGGGGGAAAAACTGTTTTTT. Protein sequence: CATPAGGEKLFF.

The chain employs TRBV29-1 and TRBJ2-7; D uncertain. With 6 bases removed from V and 5 bases from J, the gap between germline ends came to 23 bases. This CDR3 comprises 15 residues. CDR1 is SQVTM, CDR2 ANQGSEA, per germline. The CDR3 DNA is TGCAGCGTCGTCCCTTTGGGCCGAGCAAGGAACGAGCAGTACTTC. Translating it yields CSVVPLGRARNEQYF.

The chain joins TRBV24-1 to TRBJ1-5; D is ambiguous. The V end was cut by 4 bases, the J end by 7 bases, with 7 bases between. CDR3 length: 12 amino acids. Per the germline V gene, CDR1 is KGHDR and CDR2 is SFDVKD. CDR3 coding DNA: TGTGCCACCAGTGAGGAAGAACAGCCCCAGCATTTT. This translates into CATSEEEQPQHF.

V gene TRBV5-1 combines with J gene TRBJ1-2, with a possible D match to TRBD1 (5 bases). The V and J ends lost 4 bases and 5 bases respectively, with 15 bases between them. This CDR3 spans 14 amino acids. Germline CDR1 is SGHRS and CDR2 is YFSETQ. Here the CDR3 reads CASSPEGRTYGYTF. The CDR3 bases are TGCGCCAGCAGCCCGGAGGGACGGACTTATGGCTACACCTTC.

This clonotype was counted a single time. The rearrangement uses TRBV30 and TRBJ1-1; possibly TRBD1 for D (5 bases). Trimming shortened V by 2 bases and J by 6 bases, and 10 bases separated the two germline ends. Germline CDR1 GTSNPN, CDR2 SVGIG (reference sequence). The CDR3 spans 12 residues. The CDR3 nucleotides are TGTGCCTGGAGTTTGGGGGGGGCTGAAGCTTTCTTT. This gives the protein CAWSLGGAEAFF.